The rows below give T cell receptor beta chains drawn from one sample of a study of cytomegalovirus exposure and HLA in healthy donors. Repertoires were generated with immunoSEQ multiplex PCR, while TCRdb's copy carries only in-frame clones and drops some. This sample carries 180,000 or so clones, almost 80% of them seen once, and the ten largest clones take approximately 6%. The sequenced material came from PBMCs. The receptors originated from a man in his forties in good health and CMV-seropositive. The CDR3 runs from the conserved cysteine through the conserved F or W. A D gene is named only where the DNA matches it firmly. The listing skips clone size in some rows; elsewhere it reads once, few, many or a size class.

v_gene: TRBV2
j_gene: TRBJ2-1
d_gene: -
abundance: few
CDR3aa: CASSIAAGVIF
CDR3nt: TGTGCCAGCAGTATTGCGGCAGGGGTGATCTTC

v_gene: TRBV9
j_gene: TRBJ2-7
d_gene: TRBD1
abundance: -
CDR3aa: CASSVGGEQGIEQYF
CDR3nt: TGTGCCAGCAGCGTAGGGGGCGAACAGGGGATCGAGCAGTACTTC

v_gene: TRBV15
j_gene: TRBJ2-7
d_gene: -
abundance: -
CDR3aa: CATSTKLASYEQYF
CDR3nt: TGTGCCACCAGCACAAAACTAGCCTCGTACGAGCAGTACTTC

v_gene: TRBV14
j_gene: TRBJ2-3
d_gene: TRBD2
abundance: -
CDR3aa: CASSQETPGLAGLIDTQYF
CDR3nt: TGTGCCAGCAGCCAGGAAACGCCGGGGCTAGCGGGACTCATAGATACGCAGTATTTT

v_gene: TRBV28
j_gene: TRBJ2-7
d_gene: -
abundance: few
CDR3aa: CASSPYGGVSEEQYF
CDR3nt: TGTGCCAGCAGCCCCTACGGGGGTGTTTCGGAAGAGCAGTACTTC

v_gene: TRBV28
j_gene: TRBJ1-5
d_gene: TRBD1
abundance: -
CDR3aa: CASSLLTGGDRRQPQHF
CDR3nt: TGTGCCAGCAGTTTATTGACAGGGGGCGATCGGAGGCAGCCCCAGCATTTT

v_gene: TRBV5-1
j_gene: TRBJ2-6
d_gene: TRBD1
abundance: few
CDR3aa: CASSLAGQGLSGANGLTF
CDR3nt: TGCGCCAGCAGCTTGGCCGGACAGGGGCTTTCTGGGGCCAACGGCCTGACTTTC

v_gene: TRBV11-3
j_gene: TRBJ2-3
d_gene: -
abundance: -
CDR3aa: CASSPRGSPYTDTQYF
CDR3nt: TGTGCCAGCAGCCCCAGAGGTAGTCCCTACACAGATACGCAGTATTTT

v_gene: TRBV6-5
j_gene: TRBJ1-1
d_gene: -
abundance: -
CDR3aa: CASRRTDNTEAFF
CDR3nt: TGTGCCAGCAGAAGGACAGATAACACTGAAGCTTTCTTT

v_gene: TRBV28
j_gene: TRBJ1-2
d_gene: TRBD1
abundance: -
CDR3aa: CASSTGTGYGYTF
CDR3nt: TGTGCCAGCAGTACCGGGACAGGCTATGGCTACACCTTC

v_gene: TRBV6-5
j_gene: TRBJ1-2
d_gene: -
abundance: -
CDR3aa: CASRVSLRGYTF
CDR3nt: TGTGCCAGCAGGGTCTCCCTGCGTGGCTACACCTTC

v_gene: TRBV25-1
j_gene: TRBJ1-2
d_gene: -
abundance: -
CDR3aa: CASSEAGYYGYTF
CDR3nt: TGTGCCAGCAGTGAAGCGGGTTACTATGGCTACACCTTC

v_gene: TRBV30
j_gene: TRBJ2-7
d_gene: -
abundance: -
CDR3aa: CAWNPGGLHEQYF
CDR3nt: TGTGCCTGGAATCCGGGTGGATTACACGAGCAGTACTTC

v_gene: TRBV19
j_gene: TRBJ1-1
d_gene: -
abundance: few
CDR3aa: CASTAEAMNTEAFF
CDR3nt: TGTGCCAGTACTGCGGAAGCGATGAACACTGAAGCTTTCTTT

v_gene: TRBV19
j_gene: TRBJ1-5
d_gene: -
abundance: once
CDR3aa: CASSIDSLRGQPQHF
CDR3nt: TGTGCCAGTAGTATAGATTCCCTTAGGGGTCAGCCCCAGCATTTT

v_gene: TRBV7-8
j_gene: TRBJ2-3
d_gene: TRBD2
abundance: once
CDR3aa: CASSLGLTSGGGDTQYF
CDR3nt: TGTGCCAGCAGCTTAGGCCTCACTAGCGGCGGAGGGGATACGCAGTATTTT

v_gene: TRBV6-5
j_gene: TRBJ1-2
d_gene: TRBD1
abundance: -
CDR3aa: CASSSPTGGAFYGYTF
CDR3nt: TGTGCCAGCAGTTCCCCTACAGGGGGAGCTTTCTATGGCTACACCTTC

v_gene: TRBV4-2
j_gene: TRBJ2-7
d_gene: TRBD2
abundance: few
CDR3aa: CASSQGGGHRSLYEQYF
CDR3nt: TGTGCCAGCAGCCAAGGCGGGGGTCACCGCTCCCTTTACGAGCAGTACTTC

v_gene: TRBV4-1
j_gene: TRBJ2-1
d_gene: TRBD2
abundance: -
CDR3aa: CASSQDRGLAVNEQFF
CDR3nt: TGCGCCAGCAGCCAAGATAGAGGACTAGCGGTTAATGAGCAGTTCTTC

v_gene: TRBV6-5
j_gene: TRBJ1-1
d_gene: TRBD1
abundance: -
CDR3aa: CASRNRDRGSGAFF
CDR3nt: TGTGCCAGCAGAAACCGGGACAGGGGATCTGGAGCTTTCTTT

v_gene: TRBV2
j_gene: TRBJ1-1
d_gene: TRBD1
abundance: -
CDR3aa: CASCNRGMYTEAFF
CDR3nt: TGTGCCAGCTGTAACAGGGGGATGTACACTGAAGCTTTCTTT

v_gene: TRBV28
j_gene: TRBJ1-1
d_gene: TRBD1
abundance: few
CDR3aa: CASSLWTGNSEAFF
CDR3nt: TGTGCCAGCAGTTTGTGGACAGGGAATAGTGAAGCTTTCTTT

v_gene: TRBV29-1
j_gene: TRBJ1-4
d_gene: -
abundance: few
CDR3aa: CSVEDRSYPLATNEKLFF
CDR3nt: TGCAGCGTTGAAGATCGAAGCTATCCTCTCGCAACTAATGAAAAACTGTTTTTT

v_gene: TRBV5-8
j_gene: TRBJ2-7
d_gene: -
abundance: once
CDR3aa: CASSLVFGDSRRGYEQYF
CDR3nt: TGTGCCAGCAGCTTGGTCTTTGGCGACTCAAGACGGGGGTACGAGCAGTACTTC

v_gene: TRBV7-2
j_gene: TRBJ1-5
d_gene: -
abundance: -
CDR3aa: CASSLALAVGQPQHF
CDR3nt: TGTGCCAGCAGCTTAGCGCTGGCTGTTGGTCAGCCCCAGCATTTT

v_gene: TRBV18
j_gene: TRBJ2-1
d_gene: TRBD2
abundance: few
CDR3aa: CASSQSGSSYNEQFF
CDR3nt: TGTGCCAGCTCACAAAGCGGGAGCTCCTACAATGAGCAGTTCTTC

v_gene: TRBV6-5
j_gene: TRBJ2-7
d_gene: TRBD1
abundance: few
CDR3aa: CASSPRPDRTVSLYF
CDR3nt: TGTGCCAGCAGTCCTCGTCCGGACAGGACCGTCTCGCTGTACTTC

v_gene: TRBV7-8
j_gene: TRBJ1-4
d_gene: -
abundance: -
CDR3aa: CASSLRSTNEKLFF
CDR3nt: TGTGCCAGCAGCCTAAGATCAACTAATGAAAAACTGTTTTTT

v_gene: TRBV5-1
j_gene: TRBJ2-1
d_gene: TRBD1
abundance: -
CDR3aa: CASSLGQGGNEQFF
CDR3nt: TGCGCCAGCAGCTTGGGACAGGGGGGCAATGAGCAGTTCTTC

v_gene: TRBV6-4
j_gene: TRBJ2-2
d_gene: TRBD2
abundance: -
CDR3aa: CASSDSAGAGELFF
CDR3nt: TGTGCCAGCAGTGACTCAGCGGGAGCCGGGGAGCTGTTTTTT

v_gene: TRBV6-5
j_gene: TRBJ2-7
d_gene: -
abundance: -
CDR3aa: CASSYSFVRPGEQYF
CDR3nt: TGTGCCAGCAGTTACTCGTTCGTCAGGCCTGGGGAGCAGTACTTC

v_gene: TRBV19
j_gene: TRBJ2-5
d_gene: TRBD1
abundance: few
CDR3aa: CASSWAGGKETQYF
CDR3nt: TGTGCCAGTAGTTGGGCAGGGGGCAAAGAGACCCAGTACTTC

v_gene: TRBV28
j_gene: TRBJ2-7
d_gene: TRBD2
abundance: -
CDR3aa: CASNGPGRPGLPAYEQYF
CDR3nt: TGTGCCAGCAATGGACCCGGACGACCGGGACTACCTGCCTACGAGCAGTACTTC

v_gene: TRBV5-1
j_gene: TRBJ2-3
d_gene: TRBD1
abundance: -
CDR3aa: CASSLTGQETDTQYF
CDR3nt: TGCGCCAGCAGCTTGACTGGACAGGAGACAGATACGCAGTATTTT

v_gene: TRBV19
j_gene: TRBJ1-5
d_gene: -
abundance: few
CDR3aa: CASSIHFNQPQHF
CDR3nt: TGTGCCAGTAGTATCCACTTCAATCAGCCCCAGCATTTT

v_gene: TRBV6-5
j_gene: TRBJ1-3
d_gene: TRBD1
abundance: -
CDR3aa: CASSLTGAGNTIYF
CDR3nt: TGTGCCAGCAGTTTGACAGGGGCTGGAAACACCATATATTTT

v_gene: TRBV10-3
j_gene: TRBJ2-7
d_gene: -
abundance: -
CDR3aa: CAISPGHLSSYEQYF
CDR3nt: TGTGCCATCAGTCCGGGACACCTTAGCTCCTACGAGCAGTACTTC

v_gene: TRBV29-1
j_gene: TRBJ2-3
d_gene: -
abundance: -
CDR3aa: CSGVTSPSTDTQYF
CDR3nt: TGCAGCGGGGTGACAAGCCCTAGCACAGATACGCAGTATTTT

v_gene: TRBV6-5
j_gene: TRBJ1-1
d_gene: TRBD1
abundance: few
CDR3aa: CASSGVGTANTEAFF
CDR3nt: TGTGCCAGCAGTGGTGTCGGGACAGCGAACACTGAAGCTTTCTTT

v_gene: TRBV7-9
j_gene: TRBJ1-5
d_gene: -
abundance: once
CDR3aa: CASSDHRDSNQPQHF
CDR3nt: TGTGCCAGCAGCGACCACAGGGATAGCAATCAGCCCCAGCATTTT